This TCR beta chain was found in a study of blood T cell repertoires in COVID-19. Looking at the study overall: The United States, Italy and Spain were the sources of the acute and convalescent COVID-19 samples.

In the original processing: Amplified reference gene primers provided the basis for estimating nucleated cell counts. Measured with immunoSEQ multiplex PCR; TCRdb has only the in-frame clones, and not every one. V and J calls and clone size follow that table, whereas D and trimming were derived from the DNA. The sample yields 180,000 or so clones, roughly 84% seen once. J lost 1 base, V lost 6 bases, and 3 bases had no gene match. This CDR3 spans 15 amino acids. CDR1 and CDR2 from the germline V gene are MNHEY and SVGAGI. This clone was detected only a few times. Enrolled during active infection, Seattle patients were then followed longitudinally.

Sequencing was done on a sample of peripheral blood. This TCR was sampled from a person between 65 and 79 years old with COVID-19, enrolled during active disease. This chain uses TRBV6-5 with TRBJ2-5, with 12 nucleotides matching TRBD1. The CDR3 sequence: CASRRDRGPQETQYF. The CDR3 nucleotides are TGTGCCAGCAGACGGGACAGGGGGCCCCAAGAGACCCAGTACTTC.